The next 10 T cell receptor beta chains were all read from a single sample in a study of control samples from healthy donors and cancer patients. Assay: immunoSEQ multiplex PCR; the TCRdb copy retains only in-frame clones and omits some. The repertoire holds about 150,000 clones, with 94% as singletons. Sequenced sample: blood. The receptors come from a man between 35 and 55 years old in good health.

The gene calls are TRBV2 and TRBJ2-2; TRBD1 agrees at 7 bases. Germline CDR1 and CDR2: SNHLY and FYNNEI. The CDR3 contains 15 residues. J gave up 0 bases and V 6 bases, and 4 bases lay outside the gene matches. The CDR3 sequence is CASRRQGPNTGELFF. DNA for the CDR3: TGTGCCAGCAGAAGACAGGGCCCGAACACCGGGGAGCTGTTTTTT.

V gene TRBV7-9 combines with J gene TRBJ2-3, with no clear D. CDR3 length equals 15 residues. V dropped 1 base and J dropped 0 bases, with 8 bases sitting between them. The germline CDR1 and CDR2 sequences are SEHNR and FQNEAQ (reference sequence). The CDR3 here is CASSLEGSSTDTQYF. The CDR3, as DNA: TGTGCCAGCAGCTTAGAGGGATCCAGCACAGATACGCAGTATTTT.

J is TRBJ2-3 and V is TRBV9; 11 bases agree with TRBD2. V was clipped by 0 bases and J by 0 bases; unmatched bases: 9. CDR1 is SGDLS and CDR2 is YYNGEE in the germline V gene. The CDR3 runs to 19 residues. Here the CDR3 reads CASSVGSLAGGGSTDTQYF. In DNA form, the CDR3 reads TGTGCCAGCAGCGTAGGATCCCTAGCGGGGGGTGGTAGCACAGATACGCAGTATTTT.

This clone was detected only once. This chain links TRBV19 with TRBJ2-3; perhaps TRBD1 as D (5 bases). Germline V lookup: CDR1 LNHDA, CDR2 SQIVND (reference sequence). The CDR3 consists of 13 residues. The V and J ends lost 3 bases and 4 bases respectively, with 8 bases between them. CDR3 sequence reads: CASSMMGPDTQYF. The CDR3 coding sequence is TGTGCCAGTAGTATGATGGGGCCAGATACGCAGTATTTT.

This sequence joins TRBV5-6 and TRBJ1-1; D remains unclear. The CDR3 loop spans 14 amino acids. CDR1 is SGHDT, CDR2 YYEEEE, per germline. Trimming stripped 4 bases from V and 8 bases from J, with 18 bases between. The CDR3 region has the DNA TGTGCCAGCAGCAACATTGGATTACGGGCGGAAGCTTTCTTT. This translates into CASSNIGLRAEAFF. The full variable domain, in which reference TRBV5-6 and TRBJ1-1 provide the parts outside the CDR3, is DAGVTQSPTHLIKTRGQQVTLRCSPKSGHDTVSWYQQALGQGPQFIFQYYEEEERQRGNFPDRFSGHQFPNYSSELNVNALLLGDSALYLCASSNIGLRAEAFFGQGTRLTVV.

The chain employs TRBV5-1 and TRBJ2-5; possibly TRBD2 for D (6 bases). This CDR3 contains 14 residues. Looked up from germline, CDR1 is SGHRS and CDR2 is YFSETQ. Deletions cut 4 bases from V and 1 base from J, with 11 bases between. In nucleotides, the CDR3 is TGCGCCAGCAGCGCCGGGGGTCCCCAAGAGACCCAGTACTTC. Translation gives CASSAGGPQETQYF.

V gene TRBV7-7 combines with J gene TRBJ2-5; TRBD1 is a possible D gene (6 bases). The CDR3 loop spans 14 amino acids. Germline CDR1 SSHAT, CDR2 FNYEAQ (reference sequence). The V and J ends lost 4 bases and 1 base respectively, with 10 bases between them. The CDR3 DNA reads TGTGCCAGCAGCTCCGTAGGGGGCCAAGAGACCCAGTACTTC. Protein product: CASSSVGGQETQYF.

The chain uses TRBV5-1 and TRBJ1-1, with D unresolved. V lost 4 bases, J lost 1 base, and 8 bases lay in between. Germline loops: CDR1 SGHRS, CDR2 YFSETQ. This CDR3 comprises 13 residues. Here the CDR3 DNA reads TGCGCCAGCAGCCTGACAACGAACACTGAAGCTTTCTTT. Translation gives CASSLTTNTEAFF.

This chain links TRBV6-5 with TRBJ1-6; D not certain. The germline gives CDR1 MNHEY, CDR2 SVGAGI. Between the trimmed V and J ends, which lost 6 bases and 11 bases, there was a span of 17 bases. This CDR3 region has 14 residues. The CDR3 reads CASSLEEYRAPLHF. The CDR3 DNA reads TGTGCCAGCAGCCTTGAGGAGTACAGAGCACCCCTCCACTTT.

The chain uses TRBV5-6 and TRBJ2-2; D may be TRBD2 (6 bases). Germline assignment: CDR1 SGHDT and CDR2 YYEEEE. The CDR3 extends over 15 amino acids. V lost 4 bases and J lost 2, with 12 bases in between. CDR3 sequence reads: CASSLRDLNTGELFF. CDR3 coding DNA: TGTGCCAGCAGCCTACGGGACTTAAACACCGGGGAGCTGTTTTTT.